This entry describes one T cell receptor (beta chain). Its specificity is not known. Only in-frame clones appear in the TCRdb table, and some are missing; sequencing was by immunoSEQ multiplex PCR. Counted here are 8,500 to 9,000 clones, roughly 80% occurring once; the ten biggest clones make up over 4%. The time point: 2015-2016 season, 7 days after influenza vaccination. The data belong to a study of follicular helper T cells after annual influenza vaccination. Study overall: For some subjects, blood spans the 2013-2014, 2014-2015 and 2015-2016 annual vaccinations. General study points: ICOS+CD38+ cTfh clonality change tracked circulating plasmablast frequency change.

The CDR3 is 15 residues long. Germline values: CDR1 MNHEY, CDR2 SVGAGI. J was trimmed by 0 bases and V by 6 bases; bases with no gene match: 2. This TCR came from an adult who received the influenza vaccine. The V call is TRBV6-5, the J call TRBJ2-6; 7 positions agree with TRBD1. The specimen comprised CXCR5+ CD38- circulating T follicular helper cells from blood, sampled 7 days after influenza vaccination. Subset in this sample: circulating Tfh, non-naive CD4+CXCR5+PD-1+ (ICOS+CD38+ or ICOS-CD38-). The CDR3 nucleotides are TGTGCCAGCAGGACAGGGAGCTCTGGGGCCAACGTCCTGACTTTC. It codes for CASRTGSSGANVLTF.